This T cell receptor (beta chain) was sequenced during a study of beta chain features in type 1 diabetes. Investigators reverse transcribed all isolated RNA, so they sequenced expressed TCRB transcripts. Generated by immunoSEQ multiplex PCR, the TCRdb table keeps only in-frame clones and is missing some. In the table there are 110,000 to 150,000 clones, around 8.7% of which are singletons. CDR1 SGHTA and CDR2 FQGNSA come from the germline V gene. Trimming took off 5 bases at V and 7 bases at J, with 8 bases between the two ends. The CDR3 runs to 11 residues. This receptor was taken from a man aged 18 to 30 in good health. Sequenced material: central memory CD4+ T cells from blood. V usage is TRBV7-2 and J usage is TRBJ2-5; no firm D call. The CDR3 is CASSADLTQYF. CDR3 coding DNA: TGTGCCAGCAGCGCTGACTTGACCCAGTACTTC.